This record concerns one T cell receptor (beta chain) sequence. Its specificity is not known. Then a second PCR, running about 7 to 11 cycles, was carried out with a sample-barcoded 5' primer and a J-beta primer mix. The authors tagged each cDNA molecule using a template-switch adaptor with 12 random nucleotides. TCRdb reprocessed the 5' RACE reads via MiXCR and lists one record per CDR3 protein. This table holds approximately 850,000 distinct CDR3 sequences, around 42% found once. The data stem from a study of blood T cells in healthy people across ages. General study points: There was no known CMV status for donors, so expanded clonotype changes were possibly confounded. Age showed a roughly linear inverse relationship with TCR beta diversity per million T cells.

Caucasian, healthy and from Russia, the donors were aged between about 6 and 100. The sample comprised blood. This receptor was identified in a man between 60 and 70 years old in good health.

This CDR3 reads CASSLTGLAGGPTETQYF. CDR3 DNA sequence: TGCGCCAGCAGCTTAACCGGACTAGCGGGGGGGCCGACAGAGACCCAGTACTTC. This chain connects TRBV5-1 to TRBJ2-7; 15 nucleotides line up with TRBD2. The DNA end is a closer match to TRBJ2-5, so the J assignment may be wrong. Per the germline V gene, CDR1 is SGHRS and CDR2 is YFSETQ. The CDR3 is made up of 18 amino acids.